This T cell receptor beta chain was captured in a study of T cells in Graves' hyperthyroidism and ophthalmopathy. The TCR beta CDR3 regions underwent amplification using RNA transcripts as the source. Using the HTBI primer set, a first-round RT-PCR was run on the TCR CDR3. TCRdb ran MiXCR on the multiplex PCR reads and lists one entry per CDR3 protein. This table holds approximately 520,000 distinct CDR3 sequences, roughly a quarter found once. This clonotype showed up many times. Its cognate antigen is unknown. Between the trimmed V and J ends, which lost 7 bases and 1 base, there was a span of 13 bases. CDR3 length: 14 amino acids. Per the germline V gene, CDR1 is MNHNS and CDR2 is SASEGT. A patient was excluded if there was uncontrolled infection, other autoimmune disease, pregnancy or lactation. Clinicians diagnosed patients from clinical symptoms, serum thyroxine and TRAb, thyroid ultrasound and orbital computed tomography.

Study-wide results and caveats: Blood also showed most of the thyroid clonotypes that were expanded above 0.001.

The gene calls are TRBV6-1 and TRBJ1-2; no definite D call. The source is a young woman with Graves' ophthalmopathy. Sequencing was performed on blood. DNA for the CDR3: TGTGCCAGCATACCCGGCCAGATTAACTATGGCTACACCTTC. This encodes CASIPGQINYGYTF.